Following are 16 T cell receptor beta chains from one sample sequenced in a study of blood T cells in healthy people across ages. The authors ran a second PCR of roughly 7 to 11 cycles using a sample-barcoded 5' primer and a J-beta primer mix. TCRdb redid the calling of the 5' RACE reads with MiXCR, one entry per CDR3 protein. The table has about 780,000 distinct CDR3 sequences, roughly 26% seen once. These records were also assigned to another study, of T cells of mothers and their children.

The sample consisted of blood. These receptors were collected from a boy under 18 in good health.

The rearrangement joins TRBV7-9 to TRBJ2-1; TRBD2 agrees at 10 bases. Germline V gene sequence: CDR1 SEHNR, CDR2 FQNEAQ (reference sequence). This CDR3 comprises 14 residues. J gave up 11 bases and V 5 bases, and 9 bases lay outside the gene matches. In nucleotides, the CDR3 is TGTGCCAGCAGCGGCGCGACTAGCGGGTTGAAGCAGTTCTTC. Translation: CASSGATSGLKQFF.

This rearrangement joins TRBV5-1 to TRBJ2-7, with 7 positions matching TRBD2. This CDR3 region has 15 residues. V lost 4 bases and J lost 3; bases outside the gene matches: 10. Germline CDR1 reads SGHRS; CDR2 reads YFSETQ. CDR3 sequence reads: CASSPGLAAYYEQYF. In DNA, the CDR3 is TGCGCCAGCAGCCCGGGGCTAGCGGCCTACTACGAGCAGTACTTC.

This clonotype was detected only a few times. The chain has TRBV9 and TRBJ2-5; no clear D gene. The J call is doubtful: the DNA matches TRBJ2-7 better. The CDR3 covers 16 residues. Germline values: CDR1 SGDLS, CDR2 YYNGEE. The CDR3 nucleotides read TGTGCCAGCAGCGTAAATGACGCGGTTAGACCCTACGAGCAGTACTTC. It encodes CASSVNDAVRPYEQYF.

In its sample, this clonotype was seen a few times. The chain combines TRBV2 with TRBJ2-7; D is unclear. CDR1 is SNHLY and CDR2 is FYNNEI in the germline V gene. This CDR3 comprises 13 residues. Trimming removed 6 bases at V and 4 bases at J, with 13 bases between. Written as DNA, the CDR3 is TGTGCCAGCAGGTCCCAAGGACGGTACGAGCAGTACTTC. It translates to CASRSQGRYEQYF.

The chain carries TRBV11-2 and TRBJ2-1; 12 bases line up with TRBD2. The CDR3 is 20 residues long. V lost 5 bases and J lost 4; bases outside the gene matches: 18. Germline V gene data show CDR1 as SGHAT and CDR2 as FQNNGV. CDR3 sequence reads: CASSRPKRETSGGNYNEQFF. The DNA of the CDR3 is TGTGCCAGCAGCCGCCCTAAACGAGAGACTAGCGGGGGAAATTACAATGAGCAGTTCTTC.

V is TRBV29-1 and J is TRBJ2-5; perhaps TRBD2 as D (6 bases). CDR1 SQVTM and CDR2 ANQGSEA come from the germline V gene. Trimming took 6 bases from V and 4 from J, leaving 9 bases between them. This CDR3 is 11 amino acids long. The CDR3 loop is CSVSGVETQYF. The CDR3 DNA reads TGCAGCGTGTCGGGGGTAGAGACCCAGTACTTC. The full variable domain, completed using reference TRBV29-1 and TRBJ2-5, is SAVISQKPSRDICQRGTSLTIQCQVDSQVTMMFWYRQQPGQSLTLIATANQGSEATYESGFVIDKFPISRPNLTFSTLTVSNMSPEDSSIYLCSVSGVETQYFGPGTRLLVL.

This clonotype was seen only a few times. The chain is built from TRBV18 and TRBJ2-1; 7 bases are shared with TRBD1. With 0 bases clipped from V and 7 bases from J, the junction kept 6 bases outside the gene matches. The CDR3 has 15 residues. From germline, CDR1 is KGHSH and CDR2 LQKENI. This CDR3 is CASSPPKGQLNEQFF. As DNA, the CDR3 is TGTGCCAGCTCACCACCGAAGGGACAGCTAAATGAGCAGTTCTTC. Using reference TRBV18 and TRBJ2-1 for the parts outside the CDR3, the full variable domain is NAGVMQNPRHLVRRRGQEARLRCSPMKGHSHVYWYRQLPEEGLKFMVYLQKENIIDESGMPKERFSAEFPKEGPSILRIQQVVRGDSAAYFCASSPPKGQLNEQFFGPGTRLTVL.

The CDR3 sequence is CSASPRAGVRGYTF. CDR3 DNA sequence: TGCAGTGCTAGCCCCAGGGCAGGGGTACGTGGCTACACCTTC. This chain links TRBV20-1 with TRBJ1-2; the D gene is possibly TRBD1 (6 bases). Germline loops: CDR1 DFQATT, CDR2 SNEGSKA (reference sequence). V was shortened by 3 bases and J by 7 bases, with 18 bases between the two germline ends. The CDR3 is 14 amino acids.

The chain's CDR3 is CASSESGLNQPQHF. CDR3 bases: TGCGCCAGCAGCGAATCAGGGCTTAATCAGCCCCAGCATTTT. V is TRBV5-1 and J is TRBJ1-5; D possibly corresponds to TRBD1 (5 bases). Germline CDR1 is SGHRS and CDR2 is YFSETQ. The V and J ends lost 4 bases and 4 bases respectively, with 12 bases between them. The CDR3 consists of 14 residues.

In this sample, this clonotype turned up a few times. The V call is TRBV2, the J call TRBJ2-2; D possibly matches TRBD1 or TRBD2 (5 bases each). This CDR3 spans 16 amino acids. V was clipped by 3 bases and J by 4 bases, with 15 bases between them. Germline values: CDR1 SNHLY, CDR2 FYNNEI. The chain's CDR3 is CASSDLRGAGTGELFF. The CDR3 DNA sequence: TGTGCCAGCAGTGATCTAAGGGGCGCGGGCACCGGGGAGCTGTTTTTT.

This clonotype showed up many times. The V and J genes are TRBV7-9 and TRBJ2-3; 11 nucleotides line up with TRBD1. The CDR3 has 14 residues. The V and J ends lost 4 bases and 4 bases, in that order; junction bases with no gene match: 1. The germline V gene has CDR1 SEHNR and CDR2 FQNEAQ (reference sequence). CDR3 nucleotides: TGTGCCAGCAGCTCGGGACAGGGGGCAGATACGCAGTATTTT. It yields the protein CASSSGQGADTQYF.

The rearrangement uses TRBV1 and TRBJ2-5; whether TRBD2, the table's D call, matches the DNA was not checked. TRBV1 is a listed pseudogene. This CDR3 contains 17 residues. CDR3 DNA: TGCACCAGCAGCCTTACCCTACCCACTAGCGGGGTAGAGACCCAGTACTTC. This translates into CTSSLTLPTSGVETQYF.

The J gene is TRBJ2-1, the V gene TRBV12-3 or TRBV12-4; perhaps TRBD1 as D (6 bases). CDR3 size: 19 residues. V lost 8 bases and J 0 bases, leaving 26 bases between the germline ends. This CDR3 reads CASRTTPGHPSDSYNEQFF. CDR3 in DNA: TGTGCCAGCCGGACCACCCCGGGACACCCATCGGACTCCTACAATGAGCAGTTCTTC.

V gene TRBV6-5 combines with J gene TRBJ1-4, with D perhaps TRBD1 (5 bases). Germline V gene sequence: CDR1 MNHEY, CDR2 SVGAGI. The CDR3 totals 17 residues. Between the trimmed V and J ends, which lost 4 bases and 5 bases, there was a span of 20 bases. The CDR3 coding sequence is TGTGCCAGCAGTTCCGAACCCCACGGGGCCGCCAATGAAAAACTGTTTTTT. Its translation: CASSSEPHGAANEKLFF.

The V gene is TRBV6-4, the J gene TRBJ2-3; TRBD2 aligns across 7 bases. The CDR3 spans 16 residues. In germline, CDR1 is MRHNA, CDR2 SNTAGT. After removal of 3 bases from V and 0 bases from J, the junction contained 6 bases not matched to a gene. The CDR3, as DNA: TGTGCCAGCAGTGATCCTTCGGGGGGTAGCACAGATACGCAGTATTTT. Residues: CASSDPSGGSTDTQYF.

This clonotype was counted a few times. Because the CDR3's place on the DNA is in doubt, the DNA is left out and the CDR3 is given as listed by TCRdb. This CDR3 reads CASSSSGGWMDIQYFGAGTQYF. This chain joins TRBV5-4 and TRBJ2-5; the D call in the table, TRBD1, was not verified against the DNA. Germline assignment: CDR1 SGHNT and CDR2 YYREEE (reference sequence). The CDR3 comprises 22 residues, both ends counted.